The TCR beta chain described here comes from a study of post-analysis software for immune sequencing data. The wider study: The courses of disease that were included comprised relapsing-remitting, secondary progressive and progressive-relapsing multiple sclerosis.

Study results and caveats: With TRBV5-6, TRBV5-1 and TRBV20-1 included, 5 or 6 TRBV segments were more frequent in patients than in controls. For normalized Chao1 diversity, multiple sclerosis patients scored significantly lower than controls did.

Germline V gives CDR1 SGHTA, CDR2 FQGNSA. V lost 2 bases, J lost 6 bases, and 7 bases lay in between. There are 12 residues in the CDR3. This clonotype was seen only a few times. The antigen is unknown. Unique molecular identifiers had been added to the TCR beta cDNA libraries. Between roughly 0.9 and 11 million T cells gave rise to some 470,000 cDNA molecules. TCRdb processed the PCR reads anew with MiXCR; each CDR3 protein has one entry. The table has hundreds of thousands of distinct CDR3 sequences, around 27% seen once; the top ten hold under 0.7%. The clonotype originates from a girl aged 5-17 years with multiple sclerosis. The sequenced sample was blood. The chain recombines TRBV7-2 with TRBJ1-2, with D unresolved. CDR3 amino acids: CASSLLRHGYTF. The CDR3 nucleotides read TGTGCCAGCAGCTTACTTCGCCATGGCTACACCTTC.